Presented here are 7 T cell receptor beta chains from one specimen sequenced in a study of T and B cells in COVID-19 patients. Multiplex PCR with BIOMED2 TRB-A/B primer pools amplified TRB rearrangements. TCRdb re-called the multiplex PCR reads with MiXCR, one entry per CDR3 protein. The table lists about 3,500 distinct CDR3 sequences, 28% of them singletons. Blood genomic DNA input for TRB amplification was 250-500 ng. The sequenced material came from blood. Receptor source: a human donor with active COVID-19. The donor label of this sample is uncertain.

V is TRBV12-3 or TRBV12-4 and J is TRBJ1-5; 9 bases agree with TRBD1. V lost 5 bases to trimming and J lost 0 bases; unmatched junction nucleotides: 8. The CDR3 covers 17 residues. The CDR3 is CASSVGTGSGSNQPQHF. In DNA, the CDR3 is TGTGCCAGCAGTGTCGGGACAGGGAGTGGTAGCAATCAGCCCCAGCATTTT.

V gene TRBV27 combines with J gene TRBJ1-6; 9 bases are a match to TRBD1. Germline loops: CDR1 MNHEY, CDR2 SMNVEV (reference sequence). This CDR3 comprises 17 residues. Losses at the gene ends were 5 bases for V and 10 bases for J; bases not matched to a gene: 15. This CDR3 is CASSPTGQGRSGSPLHF. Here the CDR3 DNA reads TGTGCCAGCAGTCCTACAGGACAGGGGAGGTCGGGATCACCCCTCCACTTT.

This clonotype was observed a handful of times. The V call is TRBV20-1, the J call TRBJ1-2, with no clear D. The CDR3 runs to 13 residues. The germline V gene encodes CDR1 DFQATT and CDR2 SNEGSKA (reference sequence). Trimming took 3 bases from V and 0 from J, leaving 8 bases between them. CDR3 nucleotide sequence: TGCAGTGCTAGGAGTGGAGCTAACTATGGCTACACCTTC. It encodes CSARSGANYGYTF.

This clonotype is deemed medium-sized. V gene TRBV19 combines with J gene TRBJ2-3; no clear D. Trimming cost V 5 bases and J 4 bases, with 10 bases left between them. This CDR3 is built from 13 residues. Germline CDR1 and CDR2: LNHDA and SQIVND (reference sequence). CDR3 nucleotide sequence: TGTGCCAGTAGTCCGCAGACTGCAGATACGCAGTATTTT. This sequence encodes CASSPQTADTQYF.

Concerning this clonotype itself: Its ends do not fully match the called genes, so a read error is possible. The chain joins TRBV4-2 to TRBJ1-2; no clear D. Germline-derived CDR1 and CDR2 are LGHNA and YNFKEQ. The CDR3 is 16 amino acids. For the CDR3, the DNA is TGCGCCAGCAGCCAAGATCTCGGATGGGTAGAATATGGCTACACCTTC. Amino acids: CASSQDLGWVEYGYTF.

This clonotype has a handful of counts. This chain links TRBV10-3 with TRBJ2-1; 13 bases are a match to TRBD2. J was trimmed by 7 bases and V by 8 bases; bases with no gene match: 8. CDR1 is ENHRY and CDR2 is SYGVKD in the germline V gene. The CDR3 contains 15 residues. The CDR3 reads CAIGLLAGGPNEQFF. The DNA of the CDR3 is TGTGCCATCGGTTTACTAGCGGGGGGGCCAAATGAGCAGTTCTTC.

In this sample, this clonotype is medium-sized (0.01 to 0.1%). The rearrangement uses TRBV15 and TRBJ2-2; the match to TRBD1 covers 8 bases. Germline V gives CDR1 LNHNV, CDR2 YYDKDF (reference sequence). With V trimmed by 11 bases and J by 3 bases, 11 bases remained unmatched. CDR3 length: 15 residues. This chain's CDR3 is CAVRQGKEDTGELFF. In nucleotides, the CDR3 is TGTGCCGTACGACAGGGGAAGGAGGACACCGGGGAGCTGTTTTTT.